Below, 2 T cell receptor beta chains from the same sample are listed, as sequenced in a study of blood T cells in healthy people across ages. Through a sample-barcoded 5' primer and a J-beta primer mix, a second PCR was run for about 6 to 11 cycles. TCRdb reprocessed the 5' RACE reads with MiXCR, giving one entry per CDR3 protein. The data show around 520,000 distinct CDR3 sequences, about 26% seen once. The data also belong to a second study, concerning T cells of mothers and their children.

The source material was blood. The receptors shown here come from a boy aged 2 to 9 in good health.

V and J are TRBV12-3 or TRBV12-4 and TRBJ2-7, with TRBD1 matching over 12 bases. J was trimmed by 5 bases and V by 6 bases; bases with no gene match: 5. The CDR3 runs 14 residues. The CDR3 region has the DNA TGTGCCAGCAGCGGGACAGGGGGCGTCAACGAGCAGTACTTC. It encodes CASSGTGGVNEQYF.

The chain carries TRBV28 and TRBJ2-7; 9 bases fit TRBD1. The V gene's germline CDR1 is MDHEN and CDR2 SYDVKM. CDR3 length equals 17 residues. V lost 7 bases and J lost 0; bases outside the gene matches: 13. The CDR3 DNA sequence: TGTGCCAGCAAAGGTTCGTCCGGGACAGGGAGCTCCTACGAGCAGTACTTC. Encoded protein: CASKGSSGTGSSYEQYF.